Here is one T cell receptor (beta chain) with its context. Study processing details: Cell counts per sample came from amplifying reference gene primers. Assay used: immunoSEQ multiplex PCR; TCRdb lists only in-frame clones, some missing. D and trimming were read from the DNA, whereas the V and J calls and clone size are those reported in that table. The sample carries about 520,000 clones, roughly 85% recorded once. The germline V gene encodes CDR1 MDHEN and CDR2 SYDVKM. With V trimmed by 4 bases and J by 7 bases, 10 bases remained unmatched. The CDR3 extends over 16 amino acids. The sample belongs to a study of blood T cell repertoires in COVID-19. The overall study: The study drew acute and convalescent COVID-19 samples from the United States, Italy and Spain. Sources were T cells, B-cell-depleted T cells, or PBMCs; the material itself was cDNA or gDNA.

The clonotype was recovered from a human donor in a cohort sampled during active COVID-19. The rearrangement uses TRBV28 and TRBJ1-4; 9 positions agree with TRBD1. The sequenced sample was peripheral blood. In nucleotides, the CDR3 is TGTGCCAGCAGTTCTGCAAGGACAGGGGCCGTTGAAAAACTGTTTTTT. Translation: CASSSARTGAVEKLFF.